This T cell receptor (beta chain) was recorded in a study of blood T cell repertoires in COVID-19. Trimming pared 2 bases from V and 9 bases from J, leaving 14 bases between. The CDR3 covers 14 residues. Germline CDR1 MNHEY, CDR2 SMNVEV (reference sequence). The table lists this clone with a count of one. Libraries were prepared by immunoSEQ multiplex PCR; TCRdb keeps only in-frame clonotypes and omits some of them. The table records about 69,000 clones, approximately 75% of them present only once. Sequenced: peripheral blood. The V call is TRBV27, the J call TRBJ2-1; the D is unclear. This TCR was recovered from a human donor in a cohort sampled during active COVID-19. The CDR3 sequence: CASSLISGIGEQFF. The CDR3 bases are TGTGCCAGCAGTTTAATTTCGGGTATCGGTGAGCAGTTCTTC.